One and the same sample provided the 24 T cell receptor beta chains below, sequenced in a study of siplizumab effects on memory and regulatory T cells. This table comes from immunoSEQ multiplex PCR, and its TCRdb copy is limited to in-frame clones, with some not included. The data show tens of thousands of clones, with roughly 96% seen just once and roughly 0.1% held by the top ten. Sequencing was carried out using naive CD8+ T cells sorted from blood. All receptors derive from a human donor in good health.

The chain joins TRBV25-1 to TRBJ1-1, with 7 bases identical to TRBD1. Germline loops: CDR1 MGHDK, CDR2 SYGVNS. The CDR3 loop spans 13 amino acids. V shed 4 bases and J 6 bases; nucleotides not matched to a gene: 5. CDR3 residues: CASSAGQPPEAFF. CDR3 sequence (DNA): TGTGCCAGCAGTGCGGGACAGCCACCTGAAGCTTTCTTT.

The CDR3 DNA reads as TGTGCCACCAGCAGAGATCGGGGTCCGAGTCAGCCCCAGCATTTT. The encoded protein is CATSRDRGPSQPQHF. The J gene is TRBJ1-5, the V gene TRBV15; D is ambiguous. The ends were cut back, 0 bases at V and 6 bases at J, with 12 bases in the middle. Germline V gives CDR1 LNHNV, CDR2 YYDKDF (reference sequence). CDR3 length equals 15 residues.

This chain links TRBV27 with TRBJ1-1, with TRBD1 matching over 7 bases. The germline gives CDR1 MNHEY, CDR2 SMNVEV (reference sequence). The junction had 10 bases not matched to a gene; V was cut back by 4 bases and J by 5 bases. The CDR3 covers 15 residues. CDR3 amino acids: CASSSLTGMDTEAFF. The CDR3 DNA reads TGTGCCAGCAGTTCCCTGACAGGGATGGATACTGAAGCTTTCTTT.

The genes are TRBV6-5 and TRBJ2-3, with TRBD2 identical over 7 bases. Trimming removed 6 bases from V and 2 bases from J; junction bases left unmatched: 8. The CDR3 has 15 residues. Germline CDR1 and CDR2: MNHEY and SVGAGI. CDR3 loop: CASRLGTTYTDTQYF. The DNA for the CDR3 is TGTGCCAGCAGACTCGGGACTACTTACACAGATACGCAGTATTTT.

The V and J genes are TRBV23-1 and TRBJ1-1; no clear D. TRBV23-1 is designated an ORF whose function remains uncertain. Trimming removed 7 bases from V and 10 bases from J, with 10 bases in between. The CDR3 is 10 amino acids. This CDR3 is CASKFLRAFF. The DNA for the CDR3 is TGCGCCAGCAAATTCCTGAGAGCTTTCTTT.

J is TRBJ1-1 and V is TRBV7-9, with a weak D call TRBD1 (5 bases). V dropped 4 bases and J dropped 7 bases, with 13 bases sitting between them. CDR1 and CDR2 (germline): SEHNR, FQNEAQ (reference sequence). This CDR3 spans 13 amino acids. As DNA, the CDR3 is TGTGCCAGCAGCTCGGGACCGAGCCTTGAAGCTTTCTTT. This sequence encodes CASSSGPSLEAFF.

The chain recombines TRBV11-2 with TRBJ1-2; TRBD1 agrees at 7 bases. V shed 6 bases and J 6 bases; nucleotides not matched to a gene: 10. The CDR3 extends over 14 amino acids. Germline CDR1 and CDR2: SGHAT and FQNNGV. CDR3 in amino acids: CASSPQGVGDGYTF. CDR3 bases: TGTGCCAGCAGTCCCCAGGGGGTAGGGGATGGCTACACCTTC.

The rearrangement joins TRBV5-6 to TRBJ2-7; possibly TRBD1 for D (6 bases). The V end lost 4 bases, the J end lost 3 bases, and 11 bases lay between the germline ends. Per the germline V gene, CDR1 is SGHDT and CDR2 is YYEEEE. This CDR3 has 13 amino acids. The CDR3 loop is CASSHTGNYEQYF. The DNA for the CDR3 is TGTGCCAGCAGCCACACAGGGAACTACGAGCAGTACTTC.

Here the CDR3 reads CASSQEAGVNTGELFF. The CDR3 DNA is TGCGCCAGCAGCCAAGAAGCGGGGGTAAACACCGGGGAGCTGTTTTTT. This chain links TRBV4-1 with TRBJ2-2; 8 bases are a match to TRBD2. The CDR3 is 16 amino acids. J gave up 2 bases and V 0 bases, and 2 bases lay outside the gene matches. The germline V gene encodes CDR1 MGHRA and CDR2 YSYEKL.

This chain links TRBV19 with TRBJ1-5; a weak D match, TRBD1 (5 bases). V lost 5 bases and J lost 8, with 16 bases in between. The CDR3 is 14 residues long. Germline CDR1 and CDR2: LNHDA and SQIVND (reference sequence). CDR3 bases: TGTGCCAGTAGTGAAGTCGGGGGAATTGAGCCCCAGCATTTT. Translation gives CASSEVGGIEPQHF.

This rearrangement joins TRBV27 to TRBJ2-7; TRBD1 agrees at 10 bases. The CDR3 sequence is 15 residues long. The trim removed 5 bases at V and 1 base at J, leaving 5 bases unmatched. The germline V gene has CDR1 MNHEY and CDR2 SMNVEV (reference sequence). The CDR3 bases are TGTGCCAGCAGTCCCGGGACAGGGGAATCCTACGAGCAGTACTTC. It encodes CASSPGTGESYEQYF.

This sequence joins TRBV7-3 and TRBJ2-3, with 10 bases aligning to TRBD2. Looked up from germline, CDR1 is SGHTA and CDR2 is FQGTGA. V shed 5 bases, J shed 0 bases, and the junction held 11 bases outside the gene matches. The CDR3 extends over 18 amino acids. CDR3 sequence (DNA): TGTGCCAGCAGCCCCTCGGGAGTAGCGGGGGGCAGCACAGATACGCAGTATTTT. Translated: CASSPSGVAGGSTDTQYF.

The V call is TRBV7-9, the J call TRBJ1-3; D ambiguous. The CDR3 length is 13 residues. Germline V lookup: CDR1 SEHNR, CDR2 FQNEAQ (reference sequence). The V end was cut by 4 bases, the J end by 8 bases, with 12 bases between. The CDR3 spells CASSSTPMDTIYF. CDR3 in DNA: TGTGCCAGCAGCTCGACCCCAATGGACACCATATATTTT. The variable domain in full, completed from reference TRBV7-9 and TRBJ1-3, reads DTGVSQNPRHKITKRGQNVTFRCDPISEHNRLYWYRQTLGQGPEFLTYFQNEAQLEKSRLLSDRFSAERPKGSFSTLEIQRTEQGDSAMYLCASSSTPMDTIYFGEGSWLTVV.

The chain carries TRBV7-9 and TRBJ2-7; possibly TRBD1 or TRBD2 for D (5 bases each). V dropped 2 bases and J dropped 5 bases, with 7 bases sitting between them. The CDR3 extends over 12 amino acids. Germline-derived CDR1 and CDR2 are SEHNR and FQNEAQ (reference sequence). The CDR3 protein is CASSLLGDEQYF. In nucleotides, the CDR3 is TGTGCCAGCAGCTTATTGGGGGACGAGCAGTACTTC.

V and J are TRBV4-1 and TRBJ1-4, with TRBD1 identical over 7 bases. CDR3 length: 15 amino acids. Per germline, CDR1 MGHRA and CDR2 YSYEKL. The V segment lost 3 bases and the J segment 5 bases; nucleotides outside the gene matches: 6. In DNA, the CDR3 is TGCGCCAGCAGCCACCTTGACAGGGAAAATGAAAAACTGTTTTTT. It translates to CASSHLDRENEKLFF.

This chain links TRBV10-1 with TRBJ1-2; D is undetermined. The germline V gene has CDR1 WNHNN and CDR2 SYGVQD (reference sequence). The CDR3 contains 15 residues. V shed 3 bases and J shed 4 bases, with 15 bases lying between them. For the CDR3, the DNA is TGCGCCAGCAGTGACTGGGCAGGCACTGTCTATGGCTACACCTTC. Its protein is CASSDWAGTVYGYTF.

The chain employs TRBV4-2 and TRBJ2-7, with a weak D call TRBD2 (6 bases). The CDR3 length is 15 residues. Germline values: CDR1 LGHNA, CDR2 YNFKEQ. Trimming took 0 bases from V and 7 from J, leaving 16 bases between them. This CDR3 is CASSQDLRGGGEQYF. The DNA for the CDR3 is TGTGCCAGCAGCCAAGATTTAAGGGGAGGAGGGGAGCAGTACTTC.

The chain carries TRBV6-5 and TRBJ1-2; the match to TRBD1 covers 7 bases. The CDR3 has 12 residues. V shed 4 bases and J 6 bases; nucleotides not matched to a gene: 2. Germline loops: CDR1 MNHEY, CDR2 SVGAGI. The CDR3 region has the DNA TGTGCCAGCAGTTCCGGGACAGATGGCTACACCTTC. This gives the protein CASSSGTDGYTF.

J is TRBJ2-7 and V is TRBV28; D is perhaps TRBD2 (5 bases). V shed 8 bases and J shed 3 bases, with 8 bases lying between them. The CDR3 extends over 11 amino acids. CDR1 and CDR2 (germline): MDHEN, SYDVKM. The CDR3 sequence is CASHRGYEQYF. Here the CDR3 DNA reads TGTGCCAGCCACCGGGGCTACGAGCAGTACTTC.

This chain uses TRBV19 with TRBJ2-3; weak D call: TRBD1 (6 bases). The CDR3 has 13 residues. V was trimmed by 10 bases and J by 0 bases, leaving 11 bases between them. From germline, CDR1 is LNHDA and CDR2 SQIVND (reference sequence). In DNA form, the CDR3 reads TGTGCCACCGGGACACTTAGCACAGATACGCAGTATTTT. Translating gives CATGTLSTDTQYF.

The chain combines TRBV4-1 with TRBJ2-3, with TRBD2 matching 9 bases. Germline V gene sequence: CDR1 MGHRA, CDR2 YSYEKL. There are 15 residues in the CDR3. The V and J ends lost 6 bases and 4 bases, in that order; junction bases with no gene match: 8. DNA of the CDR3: TGCGCCAGCAGTCTACCGGGACTAGCAGCAGATACGCAGTATTTT. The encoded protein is CASSLPGLAADTQYF.

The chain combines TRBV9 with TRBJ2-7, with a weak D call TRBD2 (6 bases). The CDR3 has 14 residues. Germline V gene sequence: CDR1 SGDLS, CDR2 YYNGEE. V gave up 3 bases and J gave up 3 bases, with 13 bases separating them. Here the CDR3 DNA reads TGTGCCAGCAGCGCCGACGGGACTTACTACGAGCAGTACTTC. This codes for CASSADGTYYEQYF.

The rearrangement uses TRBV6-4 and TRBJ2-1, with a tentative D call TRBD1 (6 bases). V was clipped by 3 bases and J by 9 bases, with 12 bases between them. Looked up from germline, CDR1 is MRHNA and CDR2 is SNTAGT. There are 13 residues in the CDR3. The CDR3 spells CASSEGRGFEQFF. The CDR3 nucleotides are TGTGCCAGCAGTGAAGGTAGGGGGTTTGAGCAGTTCTTC.

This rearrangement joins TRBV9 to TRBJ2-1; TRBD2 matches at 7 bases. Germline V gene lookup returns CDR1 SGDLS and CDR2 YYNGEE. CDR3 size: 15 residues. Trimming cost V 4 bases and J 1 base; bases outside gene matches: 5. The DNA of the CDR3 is TGTGCCAGCAGCCTTATTAGCGGGTCCTACAATGAGCAGTTCTTC. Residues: CASSLISGSYNEQFF.